Listed here are 14 T cell receptor beta chains from one sample, sequenced in a study of post-analysis software for immune sequencing data. Unique-molecular-identifier-tagged TCR beta cDNA libraries were used. TCRdb re-derived calls from the PCR reads in MiXCR, one entry per CDR3 protein. The table records some 160,000 distinct CDR3 sequences, roughly 34% of them present only once. Material: blood, obtained after autologous hematopoietic stem cell transplantation. These receptors were taken from a girl aged 5-17 years with multiple sclerosis.

The rearrangement links TRBV6-1 to TRBJ1-2; D is possibly TRBD1 (5 bases). The CDR3 consists of 15 residues. V shed 1 base and J shed 0 bases, with 9 bases lying between them. The germline gives CDR1 MNHNS, CDR2 SASEGT. CDR3 nucleotides: TGTGCCAGCAGTGAAGAACTCAGGGCTAACTATGGCTACACCTTC. It is translated as CASSEELRANYGYTF.

This clonotype was found once. The chain has TRBV7-2 and TRBJ2-7; D is uncertain. V was clipped by 1 base and J by 3 bases, with 7 bases between them. Germline assignment: CDR1 SGHTA and CDR2 FQGNSA. This CDR3 is 13 amino acids long. CDR3 protein: CASSLDHNYEQYF. CDR3 in DNA: TGTGCCAGCAGCTTAGATCACAACTACGAGCAGTACTTC. The full variable domain, with the rest looked up from reference TRBV7-2 and TRBJ2-7, is GAGVSQSPSNKVTEKGKDVELRCDPISGHTALYWYRQSLGQGLEFLIYFQGNSAPDKSGLPSDRFSAERTGGSVSTLTIQRTQQEDSAVYLCASSLDHNYEQYFGPGTRLTVT.

This rearrangement joins TRBV6-6 to TRBJ1-1; D gene unclear. Germline CDR1 reads MNHNY; CDR2 reads SVGAGI (reference sequence). V lost 5 bases to trimming and J lost 1 base, with 8 bases between them. The CDR3 covers 13 residues. The CDR3 loop reads CASSPQRNTEAFF. Written as DNA, the CDR3 is TGTGCCAGCAGTCCGCAGAGGAACACTGAAGCTTTCTTT.

The chain is built from TRBV7-9 and TRBJ1-5; unclear D gene. Germline V CDR1 and CDR2: SEHNR, FQNEAQ (reference sequence). The CDR3 totals 14 residues. Trimming left V 0 bases short and J 4 bases short, with 7 bases between. DNA of the CDR3: TGTGCCAGCAGCTTAGCGGACGGAAATCAGCCCCAGCATTTT. Its translation is CASSLADGNQPQHF.

The CDR3 is CASRTGTSGYNEQYF. The DNA of the CDR3 is TGTGCCAGCAGGACCGGGACTAGCGGATACAATGAGCAGTACTTC. This chain uses TRBV6-5 with TRBJ2-7; 11 bases map to TRBD2. The CDR3 sequence is 15 residues long. Germline CDR1 is MNHEY and CDR2 is SVGAGI. Losses at the gene ends were 6 bases for V and 7 bases for J; bases not matched to a gene: 11.

This clonotype has just a few counts. V and J are TRBV4-3 and TRBJ2-1; 9 positions agree with TRBD2. The length of the CDR3 is 14 residues. Losses at the gene ends were 5 bases for V and 5 bases for J; bases not matched to a gene: 4. Germline CDR1 LGHNA, CDR2 YSLEER. This chain's CDR3 is CASSSRTSDNEQFF. The CDR3 DNA reads TGCGCCAGCAGCTCTCGGACTAGCGACAATGAGCAGTTCTTC.

This clonotype was observed at least ten times. The V call is TRBV19, the J call TRBJ1-2, with D hard to call. V was clipped by 5 bases and J by 4 bases, with 11 bases between them. The germline gives CDR1 LNHDA, CDR2 SQIVND (reference sequence). The CDR3 totals 13 residues. In nucleotides, the CDR3 is TGTGCCAGTAGTGAGGGTAATACCTATGGCTACACCTTC. Translation gives CASSEGNTYGYTF.

V is TRBV6-2 or TRBV6-3 and J is TRBJ2-7; no clear D. CDR3 length: 15 amino acids. V lost 4 bases and J lost 7, with 20 bases in between. Germline CDR1 MNHEY, CDR2 SVGEGT. The CDR3, as DNA: TGTGCCAGCAGTTGGGCCGGCGGAGTTGCCTGGGAGCAGTACTTC. Protein: CASSWAGGVAWEQYF.

This clonotype has more than one count but fewer than ten. V gene TRBV11-2 combines with J gene TRBJ2-7, with TRBD2 matching over 7 bases. This CDR3 has 14 residues. Trimming at V came to 1 base and at J to 3 bases, leaving 3 bases not matched to a gene. Germline loops: CDR1 SGHAT, CDR2 FQNNGV. CDR3 DNA sequence: TGTGCCAGCAGCTTAGGAGCGGGACTCTACGAGCAGTACTTC. Translating gives CASSLGAGLYEQYF.

V is TRBV2 and J is TRBJ2-1, with D possibly matching TRBD1 (6 bases). Germline V gene data show CDR1 as SNHLY and CDR2 as FYNNEI. This CDR3 has 15 residues. The V gene lost 3 bases and the J gene lost 0 bases, with 9 bases spanning the gap. The chain's CDR3 is CASSDQGSSYNEQFF. In DNA, the CDR3 is TGTGCCAGCAGTGATCAGGGGAGCTCCTACAATGAGCAGTTCTTC.

This clonotype was detected many times. The CDR3 nucleotides are TGTGCCAGCAGCCCGCGAAGCGCGGGTGCCGCGTATGAGCAGTTCTTC. It translates to CASSPRSAGAAYEQFF. The chain couples TRBV7-8 to TRBJ2-1, with D possibly being TRBD2 (5 bases). The CDR3 contains 16 residues. Germline lookup yields CDR1 SGHVS and CDR2 FQNEAQ. With 5 bases removed from V and 8 bases from J, the gap between germline ends came to 22 bases.

This chain uses TRBV6-5 with TRBJ1-2, with D perhaps matching TRBD1 (5 bases). CDR3 length: 14 residues. Trimming cost V 6 bases and J 7 bases, with 18 bases left between them. Germline V CDR1 and CDR2: MNHEY, SVGAGI. CDR3 loop: CASSPPGESRGYTF. The CDR3 coding sequence is TGTGCCAGCAGCCCCCCGGGGGAATCTCGTGGCTACACCTTC.

This clonotype was observed a handful of times. This chain joins TRBV12-3 or TRBV12-4 and TRBJ2-1; D is undetermined. With the DNA end fitting TRBJ2-7 better, the J assignment may be wrong. This CDR3 is built from 16 residues. CDR3 amino acids: CASSLESAFSYNEQYF. DNA for the CDR3: TGTGCCAGCAGTTTAGAATCAGCGTTCTCCTACAATGAGCAGTACTTC.

CDR3 sequence reads: CSARDLARHQETQYF. The CDR3, as DNA: TGCAGTGCTAGAGATCTAGCGAGACACCAAGAGACCCAGTACTTC. The chain couples TRBV20-1 to TRBJ2-5, with D perhaps TRBD2 (6 bases). This CDR3 region has 15 residues. Germline-derived CDR1 and CDR2 are DFQATT and SNEGSKA (reference sequence). V lost 0 bases and J 0 bases, leaving 11 bases between the germline ends.